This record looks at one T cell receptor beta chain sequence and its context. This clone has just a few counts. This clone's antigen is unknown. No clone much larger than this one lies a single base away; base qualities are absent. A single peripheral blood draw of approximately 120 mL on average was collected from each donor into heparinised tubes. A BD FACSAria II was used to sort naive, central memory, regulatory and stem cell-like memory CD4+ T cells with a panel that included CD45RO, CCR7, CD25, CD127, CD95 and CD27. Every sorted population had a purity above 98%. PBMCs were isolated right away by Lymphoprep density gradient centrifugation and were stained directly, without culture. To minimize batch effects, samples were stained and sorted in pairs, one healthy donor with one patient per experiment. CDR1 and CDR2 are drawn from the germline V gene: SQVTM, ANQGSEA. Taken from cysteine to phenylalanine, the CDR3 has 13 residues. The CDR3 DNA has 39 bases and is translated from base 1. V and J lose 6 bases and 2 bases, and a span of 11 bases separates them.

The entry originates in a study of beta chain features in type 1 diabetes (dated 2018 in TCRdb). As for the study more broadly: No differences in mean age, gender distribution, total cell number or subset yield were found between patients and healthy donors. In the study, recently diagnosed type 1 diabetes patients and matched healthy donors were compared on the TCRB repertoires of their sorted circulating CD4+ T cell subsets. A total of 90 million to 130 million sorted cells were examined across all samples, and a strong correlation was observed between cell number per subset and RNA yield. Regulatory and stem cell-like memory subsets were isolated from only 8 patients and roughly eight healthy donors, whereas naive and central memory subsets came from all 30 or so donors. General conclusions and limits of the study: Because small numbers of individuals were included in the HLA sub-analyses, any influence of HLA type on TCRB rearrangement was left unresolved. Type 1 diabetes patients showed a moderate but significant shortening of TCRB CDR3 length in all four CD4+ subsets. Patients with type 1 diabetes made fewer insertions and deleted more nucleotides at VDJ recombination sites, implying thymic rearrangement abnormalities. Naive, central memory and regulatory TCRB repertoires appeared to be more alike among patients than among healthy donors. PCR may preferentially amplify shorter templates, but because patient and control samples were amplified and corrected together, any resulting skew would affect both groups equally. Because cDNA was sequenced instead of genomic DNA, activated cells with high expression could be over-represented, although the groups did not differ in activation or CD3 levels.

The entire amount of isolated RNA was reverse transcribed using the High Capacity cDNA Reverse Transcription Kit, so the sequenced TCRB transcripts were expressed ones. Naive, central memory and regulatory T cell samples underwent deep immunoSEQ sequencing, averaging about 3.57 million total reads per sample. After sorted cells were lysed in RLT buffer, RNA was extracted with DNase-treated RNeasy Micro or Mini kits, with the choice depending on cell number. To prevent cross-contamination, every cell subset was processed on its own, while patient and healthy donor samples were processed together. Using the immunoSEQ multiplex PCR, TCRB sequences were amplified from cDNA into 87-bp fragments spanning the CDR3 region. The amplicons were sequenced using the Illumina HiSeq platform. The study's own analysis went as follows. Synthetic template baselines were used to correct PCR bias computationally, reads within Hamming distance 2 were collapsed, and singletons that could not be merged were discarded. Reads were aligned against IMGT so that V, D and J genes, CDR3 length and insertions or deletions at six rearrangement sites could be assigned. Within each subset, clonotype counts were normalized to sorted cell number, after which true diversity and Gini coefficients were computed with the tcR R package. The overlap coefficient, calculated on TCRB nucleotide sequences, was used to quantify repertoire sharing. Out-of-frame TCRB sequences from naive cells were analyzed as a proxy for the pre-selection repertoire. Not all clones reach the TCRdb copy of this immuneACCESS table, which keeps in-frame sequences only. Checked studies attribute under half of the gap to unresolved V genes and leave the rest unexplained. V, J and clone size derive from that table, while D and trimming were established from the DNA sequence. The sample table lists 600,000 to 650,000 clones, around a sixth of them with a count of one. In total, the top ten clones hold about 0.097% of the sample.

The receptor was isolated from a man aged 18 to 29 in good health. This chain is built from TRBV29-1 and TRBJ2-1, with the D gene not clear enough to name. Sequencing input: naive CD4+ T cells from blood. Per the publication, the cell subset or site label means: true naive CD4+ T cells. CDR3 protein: CSVVVFAYNEQFF. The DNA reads TGCAGCGTGGTGGTATTTGCCTACAATGAGCAGTTCTTC.